The next 30 T cell receptor beta chains were all read from a single sample in a study of blood T cell repertoires in COVID-19. This table comes from immunoSEQ multiplex PCR, and its TCRdb copy is limited to in-frame clones, with some not included. The sample gives approximately 210,000 clones, roughly 82% of which show up once; 9.5% to 15% is in the top ten. The sequenced sample was peripheral blood. The receptor source for this set is a woman in her thirties or forties with acute or convalescent COVID-19.

The chain joins TRBV2 to TRBJ2-1, with 8 bases matching TRBD2. With 3 bases clipped from V and 12 bases from J, the junction kept 10 bases outside the gene matches. The CDR3 length is 14 residues. Germline CDR1 reads SNHLY; CDR2 reads FYNNEI. CDR3 nucleotide sequence: TGTGCCAGCAGTGAGGGACTAGGTACATTAGGGCAGTTCTTC. Protein product: CASSEGLGTLGQFF.

The J gene is TRBJ2-7, the V gene TRBV4-1, with D possibly matching TRBD2 (6 bases). The germline V gene has CDR1 MGHRA and CDR2 YSYEKL. The V end was cut by 4 bases, the J end by 4 bases, with 26 bases between. The CDR3 spans 18 residues. The CDR3: CASSPGWENRRRVYEQYF. The CDR3 bases are TGCGCCAGCAGCCCCGGTTGGGAGAACAGGAGGAGGGTTTACGAGCAGTACTTC.

This clone was observed a handful of times. The sample holds other DNA sequences that translate to the same CDR3. The chain combines TRBV7-9 with TRBJ1-2, with D possibly being TRBD1 (5 bases). The germline V and J ends were trimmed by 1 base and 4 bases, with 7 bases remaining between them. CDR1 is SEHNR, CDR2 FQNEAQ, per germline (reference sequence). The CDR3 is 13 amino acids. The CDR3 coding sequence is TGTGCCAGCAGCTTAGGACAGAGCTATGGCTACACCTTC. It is translated as CASSLGQSYGYTF.

The J gene is TRBJ2-7, the V gene TRBV21-1; TRBD1, as called in the table, went unchecked against the DNA. TRBV21-1 is tagged as a pseudogene. The CDR3 spans 12 residues. The CDR3 protein is CASSRGAYEQYF. The CDR3 DNA reads TGTGCCAGCAGCAGGGGCGCCTACGAGCAGTACTTC.

The chain has TRBV29-1 and TRBJ1-2, with D tentatively TRBD1 (6 bases). Per germline, CDR1 SQVTM and CDR2 ANQGSEA. There are 13 residues in the CDR3. Trimming removed 6 bases at V and 0 bases at J, with 11 bases between. The CDR3 coding sequence is TGCAGCGTCGTACAGGGCCCTAACTATGGCTACACCTTC. It translates to CSVVQGPNYGYTF.

On this clone itself: One end of the junction is discordant with germline, which a read error may explain. V and J are TRBV5-5 and TRBJ2-7, with a tentative D call TRBD2 (6 bases). Germline lookup yields CDR1 SGHKS and CDR2 YYEKEE (reference sequence). This CDR3 contains 13 residues. The CDR3 DNA follows: TGTGCCAGCAGCTTGGGCGGGGTCCCCGAGCAGTGCTTC. Residues: CASSLGGVPEQCF.

This clone showed up just a few times. The rearrangement joins TRBV6-1 to TRBJ2-7; no firm D call. Germline V CDR1 and CDR2: MNHNS, SASEGT. Trimming left V 1 base short and J 2 bases short, with 9 bases between. The CDR3 has 14 amino acids. The chain's CDR3 is CASSEVGGTYEQYF. The CDR3 DNA follows: TGTGCCAGCAGTGAAGTAGGCGGAACCTACGAGCAGTACTTC.

This chain uses TRBV5-4 with TRBJ2-7, with TRBD2 matching over 9 bases. Germline CDR1 and CDR2: SGHNT and YYREEE (reference sequence). There are 15 residues in the CDR3. V gave up 4 bases and J gave up 0 bases; unmatched junction bases: 5. DNA for the CDR3: TGTGCCAGCAGCCCCACTAGCGGGTCCTCCTACGAGCAGTACTTC. This encodes CASSPTSGSSYEQYF.

The chain couples TRBV6-2 or TRBV6-3 to TRBJ2-3, with 9 bases aligning to TRBD2. Trimming cost V 4 bases and J 3 bases; bases outside gene matches: 5. The CDR3 totals 15 residues. Germline values: CDR1 MNHEY, CDR2 SVGEGT. This CDR3 is CASSLKAGGTDTQYF. The CDR3 DNA is TGTGCCAGCAGTTTAAAAGCGGGGGGAACAGATACGCAGTATTTT.

Only one count was recorded for this clone. The chain has TRBV27 and TRBJ1-6; possible D gene TRBD1, 6 bases. Germline values: CDR1 MNHEY, CDR2 SMNVEV (reference sequence). The CDR3 consists of 16 residues. V lost 6 bases and J 10 bases, leaving 22 bases between the germline ends. In DNA form, the CDR3 reads TGTGCCAGCAGCCGATCAACCCGCCCAGGGGACTCACCCCTCCACTTT. Translating gives CASSRSTRPGDSPLHF.

In this sample, this clone turned up a few times. The chain employs TRBV3-1 (or the pseudogene TRBV3-2) and TRBJ2-3; D is undetermined. V was trimmed by 1 base and J by 0 bases, leaving 8 bases between them. Germline V gene sequence: CDR1 LGHDT, CDR2 YNNKEL (reference sequence). The CDR3 spans 15 residues. In nucleotides, the CDR3 is TGTGCCAGCAGCCAAGGCGTAACTAGCACAGATACGCAGTATTTT. Translating gives CASSQGVTSTDTQYF.

Points on this clone: Distinct nucleotide sequences in the sample also encode this CDR3. This chain links TRBV19 with TRBJ2-3, with 10 nucleotides matching TRBD1. This CDR3 is 15 amino acids long. V lost 1 base, J lost 3 bases, and 1 base stayed unmatched. CDR1 LNHDA and CDR2 SQIVND come from the germline V gene (reference sequence). CDR3 amino acids: CASSIGTGGTDTQYF. The CDR3 region has the DNA TGTGCCAGTAGTATAGGGACAGGGGGAACAGATACGCAGTATTTT.

This clone was detected a few times. V usage is TRBV6-2 or TRBV6-3 and J usage is TRBJ1-1, with 10 nucleotides matching TRBD1. This CDR3 comprises 17 residues. J lost 3 bases, V lost 2 bases, and 9 bases had no gene match. The germline gives CDR1 MNHEY, CDR2 SVGEGT. DNA of the CDR3: TGTGCCAGCAGTTACCGGACCGGGACAGGGGTTGACACTGAAGCTTTCTTT. This encodes CASSYRTGTGVDTEAFF.

The J gene is TRBJ1-4, the V gene TRBV5-4, with D perhaps matching TRBD1 (6 bases). The germline CDR1 and CDR2 sequences are SGHNT and YYREEE (reference sequence). V lost 2 bases and J lost 4, with 12 bases in between. The CDR3 has 15 amino acids. The CDR3 DNA reads TGTGCCAGCAGCTTACAGGGCTATTATAATGAAAAACTGTTTTTT. This translates into CASSLQGYYNEKLFF.

V usage is TRBV27 and J usage is TRBJ2-1; no clear D. The CDR3 is 16 amino acids. The germline V gene has CDR1 MNHEY and CDR2 SMNVEV (reference sequence). With 3 bases removed from V and 0 bases from J, the gap between germline ends came to 12 bases. The CDR3 sequence: CASSLFPMSSYNEQFF. Here the CDR3 DNA reads TGTGCCAGCAGTTTGTTTCCAATGAGCTCCTACAATGAGCAGTTCTTC.

This clone was recorded a few times. The genes are TRBV19 and TRBJ2-1; D might be TRBD2 (5 bases). This CDR3 comprises 15 residues. V lost 3 bases and J 6 bases, leaving 15 bases between the germline ends. Germline V lookup: CDR1 LNHDA, CDR2 SQIVND (reference sequence). The CDR3 DNA is TGTGCCAGTAGTATTCTATCCCCCGAGGGCAATGAGCAGTTCTTC. Translation: CASSILSPEGNEQFF.

This clone appeared a few times. This sample also contains other DNA sequences that code for the same CDR3. J is TRBJ2-7 and V is TRBV6-5; D ambiguous. V was pared by 6 bases and J by 6 bases, with 21 bases between. Per the germline V gene, CDR1 is MNHEY and CDR2 is SVGAGI. The CDR3 is made up of 15 amino acids. The CDR3 bases are TGTGCCAGCAGCCGAGGAGAAGTCCCCCTACGCGAGCAGTACTTC. Its translation: CASSRGEVPLREQYF.

V is TRBV7-2 and J is TRBJ2-5, with D possibly matching TRBD2 (6 bases). The CDR3 spans 14 residues. Trimming pared 0 bases from V and 2 bases from J, leaving 7 bases between. CDR1 and CDR2 (germline): SGHTA, FQGNSA. Here the CDR3 DNA reads TGTGCCAGCAGCTTAGCGGGGAGGCAAGAGACCCAGTACTTC. It codes for CASSLAGRQETQYF.

The chain is built from TRBV27 and TRBJ1-4; D remains ambiguous. Trimming took 3 bases from V and 6 from J, leaving 14 bases between them. Germline CDR1 is MNHEY and CDR2 is SMNVEV (reference sequence). This CDR3 has 15 residues. The CDR3 DNA follows: TGTGCCAGCAGTTTGATACCCGGAGGGTATGAAAAACTGTTTTTT. This sequence encodes CASSLIPGGYEKLFF.

V and J are TRBV6-5 and TRBJ2-7; 8 nucleotides match TRBD1. CDR3 size: 15 residues. CDR1 is MNHEY and CDR2 is SVGAGI in the germline V gene. V lost 0 bases to trimming and J lost 4 bases; unmatched junction nucleotides: 5. CDR3 bases: TGTGCCAGCAGTTACTCATCTGGACAGGGATACGAGCAGTACTTC. Encoded protein: CASSYSSGQGYEQYF.

The genes are TRBV7-2 and TRBJ2-7, with D possibly being TRBD2 (7 bases). The CDR3 loop spans 14 amino acids. Germline V gene data show CDR1 as SGHTA and CDR2 as FQGNSA. V was cut by 2 bases and J by 2 bases, with 10 bases left in between. CDR3 sequence: CASSLLRGPYEQYF. Here the CDR3 DNA reads TGTGCCAGCAGCTTACTGCGGGGGCCCTACGAGCAGTACTTC. Variable domain in full (rest from reference TRBV7-2 and TRBJ2-7): GAGVSQSPSNKVTEKGKDVELRCDPISGHTALYWYRQSLGQGLEFLIYFQGNSAPDKSGLPSDRFSAERTGGSVSTLTIQRTQQEDSAVYLCASSLLRGPYEQYFGPGTRLTVT.

The chain links TRBV24-1 to TRBJ2-7, with D perhaps matching TRBD2 (5 bases). The CDR3 covers 13 residues. V was clipped by 9 bases and J by 2 bases, with 13 bases between them. Per germline, CDR1 KGHDR and CDR2 SFDVKD. The CDR3 DNA follows: TGTGCCACCCCACGGGGAGTAGCCTACGAGCAGTACTTC. Translated, it gives CATPRGVAYEQYF.

The V call is TRBV24-1, the J call TRBJ2-7, with TRBD1 matching over 9 bases. After removal of 5 bases from V and 4 bases from J, the junction contained 2 bases not matched to a gene. This CDR3 is 13 amino acids long. Per the germline V gene, CDR1 is KGHDR and CDR2 is SFDVKD. The chain's CDR3 is CATSGDRDYEQYF. CDR3 nucleotides: TGTGCCACCAGTGGGGACAGGGATTACGAGCAGTACTTC.

V gene TRBV19 combines with J gene TRBJ1-1, with 8 nucleotides matching TRBD1. V lost 5 bases and J lost 4; bases outside the gene matches: 6. The germline V gene encodes CDR1 LNHDA and CDR2 SQIVND (reference sequence). The CDR3 totals 14 residues. This chain's CDR3 is CASSVDRAGTEAFF. CDR3 bases: TGTGCCAGTAGTGTGGACAGGGCTGGCACTGAAGCTTTCTTT.

The CDR3 sequence is CASSTRTSDEQFF. The DNA for the CDR3 is TGTGCCAGCAGTACACGGACTAGCGATGAGCAGTTCTTC. The rearrangement joins TRBV12-3 or TRBV12-4 to TRBJ2-1, with 9 positions matching TRBD2. Losses at the gene ends were 5 bases for V and 8 bases for J; bases not matched to a gene: 4. The CDR3 is 13 residues long.

This clone was seen only once. The chain carries TRBV19 and TRBJ1-1; unclear D gene. Trimming shortened V by 6 bases and J by 2 bases, and 19 bases separated the two germline ends. Germline CDR1 and CDR2: LNHDA and SQIVND (reference sequence). CDR3 length: 16 residues. CDR3: CASRDPPPEANTEAFF. CDR3 bases: TGTGCCAGTAGAGACCCCCCGCCGGAGGCTAACACTGAAGCTTTCTTT.

The rearrangement joins TRBV14 to TRBJ2-1, with 8 positions matching TRBD1. The CDR3 is 15 amino acids. In germline, CDR1 is SGHDN, CDR2 FVKESK. Unmatched junction bases numbered 6, after V lost 3 bases and J lost 5 bases. The CDR3 DNA follows: TGTGCCAGCAGCCATGGCAGGGGGCTTGACAATGAGCAGTTCTTC. Amino acid sequence: CASSHGRGLDNEQFF. Combining the CDR3 with reference TRBV14 and TRBJ2-1 gives the whole variable domain EAGVTQFPSHSVIEKGQTVTLRCDPISGHDNLYWYRRVMGKEIKFLLHFVKESKQDESGMPNNRFLAERTGGTYSTLKVQPAELEDSGVYFCASSHGRGLDNEQFFGPGTRLTVL.

V gene TRBV5-1 combines with J gene TRBJ2-1; tentatively, D is TRBD2 (6 bases). Germline CDR1 reads SGHRS; CDR2 reads YFSETQ. Trimming took off 6 bases at V and 3 bases at J, with 16 bases between the two ends. There are 15 residues in the CDR3. The CDR3 protein is CASTVHAGSYNEQFF. The CDR3 DNA sequence: TGCGCCAGCACCGTTCACGCGGGGAGCTACAATGAGCAGTTCTTC.

This clone was counted between two and nine times. V usage is TRBV27 and J usage is TRBJ1-1; the D is unclear. The CDR3 loop spans 10 amino acids. Looked up from germline, CDR1 is MNHEY and CDR2 is SMNVEV (reference sequence). V lost 5 bases and J lost 9, with 7 bases in between. Here the CDR3 DNA reads TGTGCCAGCAGTCCTACTAAAGCTTTCTTT. Encoded protein: CASSPTKAFF.

The chain uses TRBV19 and TRBJ1-4; D is possibly TRBD1 (5 bases). The CDR3 has 14 amino acids. Per the germline V gene, CDR1 is LNHDA and CDR2 is SQIVND (reference sequence). With 8 bases removed from V and 6 bases from J, the gap between germline ends came to 16 bases. The DNA of the CDR3 is TGTGCCAGTCGAGTCCCCAGGGTTGATGAAAAACTGTTTTTT. Amino acid sequence: CASRVPRVDEKLFF.